The 2 T cell receptor beta chains below all came from one sample that was sequenced in a study of OX40 agonist ivuxolimab in advanced cancers. Profiled with immunoSEQ multiplex PCR; TCRdb holds only in-frame clones, not every one. The sample carries just under 65,000 clones, roughly four fifths recorded once. This material consisted of CD4+ or CD8+ T cells sorted from blood, taken in a trial of the OX40 agonist ivuxolimab. These receptor sequences come from an adult with an advanced solid tumor such as melanoma, head and neck, liver or kidney cancer.

The genes are TRBV6-1 and TRBJ1-1; weak D call: TRBD1 (5 bases). The CDR3 has 14 amino acids. Germline V lookup: CDR1 MNHNS, CDR2 SASEGT. V was clipped by 1 base and J by 4 bases, with 10 bases between them. The CDR3 sequence: CASSEGQGFTEAFF. The CDR3 DNA is TGTGCCAGCAGTGAAGGTCAGGGCTTCACTGAAGCTTTCTTT.

This chain joins TRBV6-5 and TRBJ2-3; 12 nucleotides line up with TRBD2. V trimming: 7 bases; J trimming: 3 bases; junction bases outside the gene matches: 5. CDR1 is MNHEY, CDR2 SVGAGI, per germline. CDR3 size: 15 residues. The CDR3 region has the DNA TGTGCCAGCACCCAAACTAGCGGGGGGACAGATACGCAGTATTTT. Residues: CASTQTSGGTDTQYF.